Presented here are 27 T cell receptor beta chains from one specimen sequenced in a study of tumor-infiltrating lymphocytes in primary liver carcinoma. Starting material of 500 ng total RNA yielded TCR beta cDNA via a constant-region primer. Generation of the TCR beta libraries relied on three nested multiplex PCR rounds using slightly modified ARM-PCR. PCR rounds one and two used TRBV1-TRBV30 forward primers with a C-beta reverse primer for around 11 cycles each. A single record per CDR3 protein comes from TCRdb applying MiXCR to the multiplex PCR reads. This repertoire shows about 310,000 distinct CDR3 sequences, roughly three fifths found once; its top ten account for 17%. Unsorted whole blood yielded the blood RNA, and germline DNA was also extracted. The sequenced sample was peripheral blood. All receptors derive from a woman aged 25 to 45 with primary liver carcinoma and hepatitis B virus infection.

This clonotype appeared a few times. The J gene is TRBJ1-5, the V gene TRBV6-2 or TRBV6-3; 8 bases match TRBD1. V shed 5 bases and J 6 bases; nucleotides not matched to a gene: 6. Germline values: CDR1 MNHEY, CDR2 SVGEGT. CDR3 length: 14 residues. CDR3 sequence (DNA): TGTGCCAGCAGTGACCCAGGGGGCATTCAGCCCCAGCATTTT. Encoded protein: CASSDPGGIQPQHF.

As for this clonotype: This may arise from a read error, as a much more abundant clone is one base away. The rearrangement uses TRBV4-1 and TRBJ2-7; perhaps TRBD2 as D (5 bases). Per the germline V gene, CDR1 is MGHRA and CDR2 is YSYEKL. The CDR3 runs to 12 residues. The ends were cut back, 6 bases at V and 8 bases at J, with 14 bases in the middle. The CDR3: CASSQPRGKQYF. In DNA, the CDR3 is TGCGCCAGCAGTCAGCCCCGGGGTAAGCAGTACTTC.

On this clonotype: The junction differs from germline at one of its ends, possibly a read error. The chain couples TRBV28 to TRBJ2-6, with D tentatively TRBD1 (5 bases). Germline assignment: CDR1 MDHEN and CDR2 SYDVKM. The length of the CDR3 is 14 residues. The DNA of the CDR3 is TGTGCCGGCAGTAACCACAGGAGGGCCAACGTCCTGACTTTC. This translates into CAGSNHRRANVLTF.

The rearrangement joins TRBV10-3 to TRBJ2-2; either TRBD1 or TRBD2 may fit D (5 bases each). The CDR3 sequence is 17 residues long. V dropped 3 bases and J dropped 2 bases, with 16 bases sitting between them. Germline CDR1 and CDR2: ENHRY and SYGVKD. This CDR3 is CAISDGIGTANTGELFF. The CDR3 DNA is TGTGCCATCAGTGATGGTATCGGGACCGCAAACACCGGGGAGCTGTTTTTT.

This clonotype was detected only once. Since the CDR3 does not end with the conserved phenylalanine or tryptophan, this likely comes from a read error. The V and J genes are TRBV6-6 and TRBJ2-7; 7 nucleotides align to TRBD1. CDR1 is MNHNY and CDR2 is SVGAGI in the germline V gene (reference sequence). This CDR3 spans 15 amino acids. V shed 0 bases, J shed 7 bases, and the junction held 9 bases outside the gene matches. DNA of the CDR3: TGTGCCAGCAGTTACTCGGGACAGCGGACTTGGGAGCAGTACTTA. Amino acids: CASSYSGQRTWEQYL.

With regard to this clonotype: The junction departs from the called germline gene at one end, perhaps through a read error. The CDR3 region has the DNA TGTGCCAGCAGCCAAGGCACTAGCGGGAGCGTCACCCGGGAGCTGTTTTTT. Translating it yields CASSQGTSGSVTRELFF. This sequence joins TRBV4-2 and TRBJ2-2; 11 bases fit TRBD2. Germline CDR1 is LGHNA and CDR2 is YNFKEQ. The CDR3 is 17 residues long.

This clonotype has just one count. Sequence at one end of the junction differs from germline and may be a read error. The rearrangement joins TRBV12-3 or TRBV12-4 to TRBJ2-1; D gene uncertain. This CDR3 contains 10 residues. CDR3 sequence: CASSLNYPVF. Here the CDR3 DNA reads TGTGCCAGCAGTTTGAATTATCCTGTCTTC.

This clonotype was seen only a few times. The gene calls are TRBV6-6 and TRBJ2-5; D possibly corresponds to TRBD1 (5 bases). The germline V gene has CDR1 MNHNY and CDR2 SVGAGI (reference sequence). The V and J ends lost 5 bases and 5 bases respectively, with 12 bases between them. The CDR3 extends over 13 amino acids. CDR3 in amino acids: CASSRGVEETQYF. CDR3 nucleotide sequence: TGTGCCAGCAGTAGGGGCGTAGAGGAGACCCAGTACTTC.

The chain recombines TRBV12-3 or TRBV12-4 with TRBJ2-5, with TRBD1 matching 8 bases. Trimming cost V 6 bases and J 0 bases; bases outside gene matches: 6. CDR3 size: 15 residues. In nucleotides, the CDR3 is TGTGCCAGCAGATTTCGGGACAGGAACCAAGAGACCCAGTACTTC. This sequence encodes CASRFRDRNQETQYF.

About this clonotype itself: The junction shows a germline mismatch at one end, possibly a read error. The J gene is TRBJ1-4, the V gene TRBV12-3 or TRBV12-4, with D tentatively TRBD1 (6 bases). The CDR3 totals 16 residues. The CDR3 here is CANSLSGAGRQEKLFF. The CDR3 DNA reads TGTGCCAACAGTCTCTCGGGGGCAGGTCGACAGGAAAAACTGTTTTTT.

Worth noting for this clonotype: One end of the junction does not line up with germline, which may come from a read error. The chain uses TRBV12-3 or TRBV12-4 and TRBJ1-6; 7 nucleotides align to TRBD1. This CDR3 contains 15 residues. The CDR3 DNA reads TGTGCCAGCAGTCTGGACAGGCCTAATAATTCACCCATCCACTTT. Protein sequence: CASSLDRPNNSPIHF.

Worth noting for this clonotype: The junction does not match germline at one end; this may be a read error. V is TRBV11-2 and J is TRBJ2-1; D is unresolved. In germline, CDR1 is SGHAT, CDR2 FQNNGV. CDR3 length: 12 residues. The CDR3 spells CTSSLQSAEQFF. CDR3 sequence (DNA): TGTACCAGCAGCTTACAGAGCGCTGAGCAGTTCTTT.

Worth noting for this clonotype: One junction end does not reproduce the germline sequence, and a read error may be involved. The V and J genes are TRBV11-2 and TRBJ2-7; TRBD2 might be the D (6 bases). Per germline, CDR1 SGHAT and CDR2 FQNNGV. The CDR3 is 14 residues long. CDR3 DNA sequence: TGTGCCAGCAGCTTTGGGACTGGGTCCTACGGGCAGTACTTC. Protein: CASSFGTGSYGQYF.

In this sample, this clonotype turned up a few times. This chain links TRBV6-5 with TRBJ1-3; D uncertain. This CDR3 has 14 amino acids. Trimming stripped 6 bases from V and 1 base from J, with 10 bases between. The germline gives CDR1 MNHEY, CDR2 SVGAGI. The CDR3: CASSPEFSGNTIYF. Written as DNA, the CDR3 is TGTGCCAGCAGCCCAGAATTTTCTGGAAACACCATATATTTT.

The chain recombines TRBV4-1 with TRBJ2-5; D unclear. The CDR3 runs to 14 residues. The germline V gene encodes CDR1 MGHRA and CDR2 YSYEKL. V lost 0 bases to trimming and J lost 9 bases, with 14 bases between them. The CDR3 reads CASSQDVSGWSQYF. Written as DNA, the CDR3 is TGCGCCAGCAGCCAAGACGTGTCTGGATGGTCCCAGTACTTC.

With respect to this clonotype: A read error may produce the germline difference seen at one junction end. The rearrangement links TRBV7-9 to TRBJ1-2; a possible D gene is TRBD1 (5 bases). In germline, CDR1 is SEHNR, CDR2 FQNEAQ (reference sequence). This CDR3 has 12 amino acids. The CDR3 DNA reads as TGTGCCAACAGCTACCCCGGGGGTGGCTACACCTTC. Its translation: CANSYPGGGYTF. Full variable domain (missing parts from reference TRBV7-9 and TRBJ1-2): DTGVSQNPRHKITKRGQNVTFRCDPISEHNRLYWYRQTLGQGPEFLTYFQNEAQLEKSRLLSDRFSAERPKGSFSTLEIQRTEQGDSAMYLCANSYPGGGYTFGSGTRLTVV.

The V gene is TRBV12-5, the J gene TRBJ2-1, with 7 bases matching TRBD1. Germline V CDR1 and CDR2: LGHNT, FRNRAP. V was pared by 2 bases and J by 6 bases, with 10 bases of the junction left unmatched. This CDR3 has 16 residues. The DNA of the CDR3 is TGTGCTAGTGGTTTGTTGGACAGGCCCTCCCTCAATGAGCAGTTCTTC. It specifies CASGLLDRPSLNEQFF. The complete variable domain, with remaining parts taken from reference TRBV12-5 and TRBJ2-1, reads DARVTQTPRHKVTEMGQEVTMRCQPILGHNTVFWYRQTMMQGLELLAYFRNRAPLDDSGMPKDRFSAEMPDATLATLKIQPSEPRDSAVYFCASGLLDRPSLNEQFFGPGTRLTVL.

The sample holds many counts of this clonotype. The CDR3 spells CASRIQGMKTQYF. CDR3 in DNA: TGTGCCAGCAGGATACAGGGGATGAAGACCCAGTACTTC. The rearrangement uses TRBV6-2 or TRBV6-3 and TRBJ2-5; TRBD1 aligns across 7 bases. Per the germline V gene, CDR1 is MNHEY and CDR2 is SVGEGT. V shed 6 bases and J 6 bases; nucleotides not matched to a gene: 7. This CDR3 is built from 13 residues.

There are many counts of this clonotype. V gene TRBV11-3 combines with J gene TRBJ2-7; TRBD2 might be the D (5 bases). Germline CDR1 SGHNT, CDR2 YENEEA. The ends were cut back, 5 bases at V and 1 base at J, with 12 bases in the middle. CDR3 length equals 14 residues. The CDR3 nucleotides are TGTGCCAGCAGCATCAAGCGCGGGTCCTACGAGCAGTACTTC. Translating gives CASSIKRGSYEQYF.

For this clonotype: The junction departs from germline at one end; a sequencing error may be responsible. This chain links TRBV11-2 with TRBJ2-3; the D gene is possibly TRBD1 (6 bases). Germline lookup yields CDR1 SGHAT and CDR2 FQNNGV. This CDR3 spans 15 amino acids. CDR3 DNA sequence: TGTGCCAGCAGCTGTTCCGGACAGCGCACAGATATGCAGTATTTT. It yields the protein CASSCSGQRTDMQYF.

The chain joins TRBV7-2 to TRBJ1-2; D may be TRBD1 (6 bases). CDR1 and CDR2 from the germline V gene are SGHTA and FQGNSA. V was cut by 4 bases and J by 1 base, with 10 bases left in between. The CDR3 consists of 14 residues. This chain's CDR3 is CASSWGGVNYGYTF. The CDR3 nucleotides read TGTGCCAGCAGCTGGGGGGGCGTTAACTATGGCTACACCTTC.

Concerning this clonotype itself: Relative to the germline gene, one junction end is altered; a read error may explain this. V is TRBV28 and J is TRBJ2-4; D is tentatively TRBD1 or TRBD2 (5 bases each). The length of the CDR3 is 14 residues. The V gene's germline CDR1 is MDHEN and CDR2 SYDVKM. The CDR3 protein is CACSLVSGTNIQYF. CDR3 sequence (DNA): TGTGCCTGCAGTTTAGTCTCTGGGACGAACATTCAGTACTTC.

The V gene is TRBV28, the J gene TRBJ2-4; 10 bases line up with TRBD1. Germline V gene sequence: CDR1 MDHEN, CDR2 SYDVKM. The CDR3 runs 14 residues. The J segment lost 9 bases and the V segment lost 5 bases, leaving 7 bases of the junction unmatched. This CDR3 is CASSRQGAVVIQYF. CDR3 DNA sequence: TGTGCCAGCAGTCGACAGGGGGCGGTAGTCATTCAGTACTTC. Full variable domain (remainder filled in from reference TRBV28 and TRBJ2-4): DVKVTQSSRYLVKRTGEKVFLECVQDMDHENMFWYRQDPGLGLRLIYFSYDVKMKEKGDIPEGYSVSREKKERFSLILESASTNQTSMYLCASSRQGAVVIQYFGAGTRLSVL.

The chain uses TRBV6-5 and TRBJ2-7; D unclear. Germline CDR1 is MNHEY and CDR2 is SVGAGI. V was pared by 7 bases and J by 3 bases, with 13 bases between. This CDR3 contains 13 residues. The CDR3 reads CASTTPHSYEQYF. CDR3 nucleotide sequence: TGTGCCAGCACCACCCCGCACAGCTACGAGCAGTACTTC.

For this clonotype: One end of the junction fails to match germline, which may point to a read error. CDR3 coding DNA: TGTGCCAGCAGCTCGGGGACTAGCGGCCCCTACCATGAGCAGTTCTTC. It encodes CASSSGTSGPYHEQFF. The chain recombines TRBV11-2 with TRBJ2-1, with 11 bases aligning to TRBD2. This CDR3 spans 16 amino acids. Germline V gene lookup returns CDR1 SGHAT and CDR2 FQNNGV.

In this sample, this clonotype turned up a few times. CDR3 loop: CAWSVNRAYEQYF. CDR3 DNA: TGTGCCTGGAGTGTTAACAGGGCGTACGAGCAGTACTTC. This chain joins TRBV30 and TRBJ2-7; possibly TRBD1 for D (6 bases). V shed 0 bases and J shed 4 bases, with 10 bases lying between them. CDR1 and CDR2 (germline): GTSNPN, SVGIG (reference sequence). CDR3 size: 13 residues.

On this clonotype: Relative to the germline gene, one junction end is altered; a read error may explain this. V gene TRBV4-2 combines with J gene TRBJ2-5; TRBD1 is a possible D gene (5 bases). Germline V gene lookup returns CDR1 LGHNA and CDR2 YNFKEQ. This CDR3 is 16 amino acids long. The CDR3 DNA sequence: TGTACCAGCAGCCAAGAGGTTAAGAGCAGGGAAGAGACCCAGTACTTC. Amino acids: CTSSQEVKSREETQYF.